The rows below give T cell receptor beta chains drawn from one sample of a study of CD8 T cell repertoires and HIV-1 epitope variants. TCRdb keeps only in-frame clones here, not all; method: immunoSEQ multiplex PCR. The repertoire consists of about 1,200 clones, with about 70% occurring once and the leading ten covering roughly 46%. These receptors' targets are unknown. The source material was cultured CD8+ T cells derived from PBMCs. The receptor source for this set is a male donor with HIV. The CDR3 runs from the conserved cysteine through the conserved F or W. Clone size is not always given. Where it is, it says once, few, many or a class for expanded clones.

v_call,clone_size,j_call,cdr3_aa
TRBV10-3,NA,TRBJ1-1,CAMTSGTARFAEAFF
TRBV13,NA,TRBJ2-7,CASSPMGQGVYEQYF
TRBV25-1,NA,TRBJ2-7,CASSSDRWDRETYEQYF
TRBV7-2,NA,TRBJ2-3,CASSLGLAGGPTDTQYF
TRBV27,NA,TRBJ2-1,CASSNQLLYNEQFF
TRBV6-1,NA,TRBJ2-7,CASSEGSTYEQYF
TRBV5-1,NA,TRBJ1-5,CASSLEGTNQPQHF
TRBV13,few,TRBJ2-1,CASSISGRDMLNEQFF
TRBV19,NA,TRBJ1-2,CASSIGRAGYTF
TRBV28,NA,TRBJ1-2,CASSFRTGGGYTF
TRBV19,few,TRBJ1-2,CASTPRDPRHGYTF
TRBV19,NA,TRBJ2-1,CASSIQPGLAGDFLDEQFF
TRBV29-1,NA,TRBJ2-5,CSVEDRRGTQYF
TRBV9,NA,TRBJ2-3,CASSASGDTQYF
TRBV7-8,NA,TRBJ2-7,CASSTGVGRVPYEQYF
TRBV5-1,NA,TRBJ2-7,CASSLGDSGYEQYF
TRBV19,NA,TRBJ2-7,CASSPSGSSYEQYF
TRBV5-1,NA,TRBJ2-1,CASSLEGETYNEQFF
TRBV6-5,NA,TRBJ2-7,CASESGTYEQYF
TRBV5-6,NA,TRBJ2-2,CASSLGTTNTGELFF
TRBV14,NA,TRBJ1-2,CASSHGTGFNYGYTF
TRBV7-2,few,TRBJ2-1,CASSLDGASEQFF
TRBV5-8,NA,TRBJ2-7,CASSPYDPDREYYEQYF
TRBV28,NA,TRBJ1-2,CASSFGGNSYGYTF
TRBV15,NA,TRBJ1-2,CATSGLGSPGQGEYGYTF
TRBV11-3,NA,TRBJ2-1,CASSFRSGSYNEQFF
TRBV27,large,TRBJ2-7,CASSLTSGTFAYEQYF
TRBV7-2,NA,TRBJ2-5,CASSLSLGQETQYF
TRBV6-5,few,TRBJ2-3,CASSPGLRDGTQYF
TRBV6-5,NA,TRBJ2-6,CASSYSFSGANVLTF
TRBV9,NA,TRBJ2-2,CASSSGGDTGELFF
TRBV10-3,few,TRBJ2-7,CATLGDSTYEQYF
TRBV7-6,NA,TRBJ2-7,CASSQDTYYEQYF